The 30 T cell receptor beta chains below were found in one sample sequenced in a study of CD8+CD57+ T cells in acquired aplastic anemia. Patients chosen for sequencing had shown CD8+CD57+ cell expansion by flow cytometry. The template for TCR beta VDJ and CDR3 sequence profiling was genomic DNA. TCRdb re-called the reads with MiXCR, one entry per CDR3 protein. The sample gives approximately 170,000 distinct CDR3 sequences, about 45% of which show up once; roughly 2.9% is in the top ten. Specimen: sorted CD4+, CD8+, or CD8+CD57+ T cells (not recorded which) from PBMCs. The receptor source for this set is a human donor with aplastic anemia.

The rearrangement links TRBV30 to TRBJ1-3; D call uncertain. Germline V gene data show CDR1 as GTSNPN and CDR2 as SVGIG (reference sequence). V gave up 7 bases and J gave up 2 bases, with 12 bases separating them. The length of the CDR3 is 13 residues. This chain's CDR3 is CASRSGAGNTIYF. The CDR3 DNA reads as TGTGCCTCTAGGTCCGGGGCTGGAAACACCATATATTTT.

This chain joins TRBV24-1 and TRBJ2-2, with TRBD1 identical over 8 bases. Germline loops: CDR1 KGHDR, CDR2 SFDVKD. With 3 bases clipped from V and 7 bases from J, the junction kept 3 bases outside the gene matches. The CDR3 is 14 amino acids. The CDR3 nucleotides are TGTGCCACCAGTGATCGGACAGGGAACGGGGAGCTGTTTTTT. Translation gives CATSDRTGNGELFF.

There are many counts of this clonotype. The rearrangement joins TRBV2 to TRBJ2-5; 8 nucleotides align to TRBD2. Germline trimming cut 7 bases from V and 7 bases from J; bases unmatched to any gene: 17. Germline V CDR1 and CDR2: SNHLY, FYNNEI. The CDR3 runs to 16 residues. For the CDR3, the DNA is TGTGCCAGCACGAGGCCTCGGGGGGGTATGGTAGGGACCCAGTACTTC. Translation gives CASTRPRGGMVGTQYF.

The chain uses TRBV10-3 and TRBJ2-2; D gene ambiguous. V was clipped by 3 bases and J by 6 bases, with 8 bases between them. In germline, CDR1 is ENHRY, CDR2 SYGVKD. This CDR3 spans 13 amino acids. CDR3 bases: TGTGCCATCAGTGATGGTTTAGCCGGGGAGCTGTTTTTT. Its protein is CAISDGLAGELFF.

A few counts support this clonotype. The chain employs TRBV29-1 and TRBJ2-3; tentative D call: TRBD1 (6 bases). The ends were cut back, 3 bases at V and 4 bases at J, with 17 bases in the middle. Germline V lookup: CDR1 SQVTM, CDR2 ANQGSEA. The CDR3 is made up of 15 amino acids. CDR3 sequence: CSVEEAGWGPDTQYF. The CDR3 DNA is TGCAGCGTTGAGGAGGCAGGGTGGGGGCCAGATACGCAGTATTTT.

This clonotype was seen repeatedly, ten times or more. CDR3 protein: CASSSTPGSAEQYF. The CDR3, as DNA: TGTGCCAGCAGCTCCACCCCAGGTTCGGCCGAGCAGTACTTC. The chain carries TRBV7-2 and TRBJ2-7; D gene unclear. This CDR3 has 14 amino acids. Germline-derived CDR1 and CDR2 are SGHTA and FQGNSA. V was trimmed by 4 bases and J by 6 bases, leaving 16 bases between them.

The sample holds many counts of this clonotype. This chain connects TRBV24-1 to TRBJ1-4; the D is unclear. Trimming left V 12 bases short and J 8 bases short, with 9 bases between. Germline CDR1 and CDR2: KGHDR and SFDVKD. This CDR3 is 10 amino acids long. CDR3 sequence reads: CAPSGEKLFF. The CDR3 DNA reads TGTGCCCCTAGCGGGGAAAAACTGTTTTTT.

By share, this clonotype ranks as medium-sized (0.01 to 0.1%). V usage is TRBV10-3 and J usage is TRBJ2-1; D tentatively fits TRBD1 or TRBD2 (5 bases each). This CDR3 comprises 15 residues. The ends were cut back, 3 bases at V and 4 bases at J, with 13 bases in the middle. Per germline, CDR1 ENHRY and CDR2 SYGVKD. This CDR3 reads CAISDSGTKYNEQFF. The CDR3 nucleotides read TGTGCCATCAGTGATTCAGGGACCAAATACAATGAGCAGTTCTTC.

This clonotype was seen repeatedly, ten times or more. J is TRBJ2-7 and V is TRBV7-2; 9 positions match TRBD2. Germline lookup yields CDR1 SGHTA and CDR2 FQGNSA. The CDR3 loop spans 17 amino acids. With 2 bases clipped from V and 3 bases from J, the junction kept 11 bases outside the gene matches. This CDR3 is CASSLSAGGIGGYEQYV. CDR3 coding DNA: TGTGCCAGCAGCTTATCAGCGGGAGGAATCGGAGGCTACGAGCAGTACGTC.

The gene calls are TRBV5-4 and TRBJ2-7; TRBD2 matches at 16 bases. Trimming took 3 bases from V and 5 from J; bases not matched to a gene: 11. Germline V gives CDR1 SGHNT, CDR2 YYREEE (reference sequence). The CDR3 is 18 residues long. Here the CDR3 reads CASSSGLAGGPNNDEQYF. DNA for the CDR3: TGTGCCAGCAGCTCGGGACTAGCGGGAGGGCCTAATAATGACGAGCAGTACTTC.

Points on this clonotype: Being one base from a much bigger clone, this may be a read error. This chain uses TRBV10-3 with TRBJ1-1; possible D gene TRBD1, 6 bases. This CDR3 spans 14 amino acids. CDR1 is ENHRY and CDR2 is SYGVKD in the germline V gene. CDR3: CASSSRGFGTEAFF. The CDR3 DNA follows: TGTGCCAGCAGTTCCAGGGGATTTGGGACTGAAGCTTTCTTT.

This CDR3 reads CASSLPHDWKQYF. CDR3 DNA: TGTGCCAGCAGCTTACCCCATGACTGGAAACAGTATTTT. The chain combines TRBV7-2 with TRBJ2-3; D is unclear. The CDR3 is 13 residues long. From germline, CDR1 is SGHTA and CDR2 FQGNSA. Trimming removed 2 bases at V and 12 bases at J, with 15 bases between.

The table lists this clonotype with many counts. The chain has TRBV11-3 and TRBJ2-3; 7 bases agree with TRBD2. Germline lookup yields CDR1 SGHNT and CDR2 YENEEA. Unmatched junction bases numbered 9, after V lost 4 bases and J lost 2 bases. The CDR3 totals 16 residues. CDR3 nucleotides: TGTGCCAGCAGCTCAGACTTAGCGGGCGCCACAGATACGCAGTATTTT. Its protein product is CASSSDLAGATDTQYF.

The chain employs TRBV7-6 and TRBJ2-2; 9 bases are shared with TRBD1. Germline V lookup: CDR1 SGHVS, CDR2 FNYEAQ. Trimming removed 5 bases from V and 4 bases from J; junction bases left unmatched: 8. The CDR3 contains 16 residues. The CDR3 nucleotides are TGTGCCAGCAGCCCTCGGACAGGGGCCGGCACCGGGGAGCTGTTTTTT. Translating gives CASSPRTGAGTGELFF.

The table lists this clonotype with many counts. This sequence joins TRBV29-1 and TRBJ2-5, with a possible D match to TRBD1 (6 bases). V lost 4 bases and J lost 2, with 11 bases in between. The germline V gene encodes CDR1 SQVTM and CDR2 ANQGSEA. The CDR3 spans 13 residues. CDR3 protein: CSVAGTRQETQYF. In DNA form, the CDR3 reads TGCAGCGTTGCCGGGACACGGCAAGAGACCCAGTACTTC.

The chain employs TRBV25-1 and TRBJ1-4; 7 bases map to TRBD1. Germline trimming cut 4 bases from V and 5 bases from J; bases unmatched to any gene: 7. The CDR3 length is 15 residues. Germline V CDR1 and CDR2: MGHDK, SYGVNS. The CDR3 loop reads CASSARQGWNEKLFF. The CDR3 nucleotides are TGTGCCAGCAGTGCCAGACAGGGCTGGAATGAAAAACTGTTTTTT.

In regard to this clonotype: A read error may explain this, as a much larger clone is one base away. The V call is TRBV9, the J call TRBJ1-2; no definite D call. The CDR3 loop spans 13 amino acids. V was shortened by 4 bases and J by 9 bases, with 16 bases between the two germline ends. Germline V gene lookup returns CDR1 SGDLS and CDR2 YYNGEE. The CDR3 DNA sequence: TGTGCCAGCAGCCCAGACCGCCCTGGCAGCTACACCTTC. It specifies CASSPDRPGSYTF.

Note on this clonotype: This sequence may be a read error, since a much larger clone differs from it by one base. The J gene is TRBJ2-1, the V gene TRBV20-1; TRBD2 is a possible D gene (5 bases). The CDR3 has 15 amino acids. Germline V gene sequence: CDR1 DFQATT, CDR2 SNEGSKA (reference sequence). CDR3 region: CSARDRRSSNNEQFF. CDR3 bases: TGCAGTGCTAGAGATCGGAGGAGCTCCAACAATGAGCAGTTCTTC.

This rearrangement joins TRBV11-3 to TRBJ2-1, with unresolved D. The CDR3 contains 14 residues. V was trimmed by 1 base and J by 5 bases, leaving 9 bases between them. Germline assignment: CDR1 SGHNT and CDR2 YENEEA. CDR3 loop: CASSLARSNNEQFF. The CDR3 DNA is TGTGCCAGCAGCTTAGCAAGGAGTAACAATGAGCAGTTCTTC.

The gene calls are TRBV11-2 and TRBJ2-1; 7 bases agree with TRBD2. The CDR3 contains 16 residues. The ends lost 9 bases at V and 2 bases at J; junction bases unmatched: 13. CDR1 and CDR2 from the germline V gene are SGHAT and FQNNGV. Here the CDR3 reads CASTLGLGGPYNEQFF. The CDR3 nucleotides read TGTGCCAGTACCCTCGGACTAGGCGGCCCCTACAATGAGCAGTTCTTC.

The chain is built from TRBV29-1 and TRBJ1-1; D not certain. From germline, CDR1 is SQVTM and CDR2 ANQGSEA. V dropped 7 bases and J dropped 6 bases, with 9 bases sitting between them. CDR3 size: 10 residues. In nucleotides, the CDR3 is TGCAGCGGTGGAACACCTGAAGCTTTCTTT. Its translation is CSGGTPEAFF.

This clonotype was detected many times. The rearrangement uses TRBV20-1 and TRBJ1-1; D remains ambiguous. V shed 5 bases and J shed 5 bases, with 12 bases lying between them. The CDR3 length is 12 residues. In germline, CDR1 is DFQATT, CDR2 SNEGSKA (reference sequence). Here the CDR3 reads CSAFKSGTEAFF. The CDR3 region has the DNA TGCAGTGCTTTTAAAAGTGGGACTGAAGCTTTCTTT.

This clonotype was picked up many times. The chain is built from TRBV6-5 and TRBJ1-1; D unresolved. Germline V gene data show CDR1 as MNHEY and CDR2 as SVGAGI. V was shortened by 2 bases and J by 6 bases, with 13 bases between the two germline ends. The length of the CDR3 is 14 residues. CDR3 bases: TGTGCCAGCAGTTACGATCATCTCGGCCCTGAAGCTTTCTTT. As protein: CASSYDHLGPEAFF.

The chain uses TRBV15 and TRBJ1-1; D unresolved. Trimming stripped 4 bases from V and 2 bases from J, with 11 bases between. The CDR3 is made up of 14 amino acids. Germline values: CDR1 LNHNV, CDR2 YYDKDF (reference sequence). The chain's CDR3 is CATSKFEENTEAFF. The DNA for the CDR3 is TGTGCCACCAGCAAGTTCGAGGAAAACACTGAAGCTTTCTTT.

This sequence joins TRBV29-1 and TRBJ1-3, with 7 bases matching TRBD1. With 6 bases clipped from V and 0 bases from J, the junction kept 14 bases outside the gene matches. CDR1 SQVTM and CDR2 ANQGSEA come from the germline V gene. The CDR3 loop spans 17 amino acids. The CDR3 DNA reads as TGCAGCGTCCGTACATTTGGACAGGAGCCCTCTGGAAACACCATATATTTT. It codes for CSVRTFGQEPSGNTIYF.

This clonotype was detected ten times or more. The chain recombines TRBV6-4 with TRBJ1-6, with D unclear. Germline-derived CDR1 and CDR2 are MRHNA and SNTAGT. The CDR3 loop spans 13 amino acids. V dropped 2 bases and J dropped 6 bases, with 5 bases sitting between them. The CDR3 here is CASSDSSNSPLHF. The CDR3 nucleotides read TGTGCCAGCAGTGACAGTAGTAATTCACCCCTCCACTTT.

This rearrangement joins TRBV11-2 to TRBJ1-4; tentatively, D is TRBD1 (5 bases). This CDR3 region has 15 residues. V dropped 5 bases and J dropped 6 bases, with 16 bases sitting between them. Germline values: CDR1 SGHAT, CDR2 FQNNGV. DNA for the CDR3: TGTGCCAGCAGCGGGACTCACGCTACTTATGAAAAACTGTTTTTT. It translates to CASSGTHATYEKLFF.

CDR3 bases: TGCAGTGCTAGAAATCCGGACAGGACGCGGTACGAGCAGTACTTC. It codes for CSARNPDRTRYEQYF. V and J are TRBV20-1 and TRBJ2-7, with 7 bases fitting TRBD1. The CDR3 is 15 residues long. The germline V gene has CDR1 DFQATT and CDR2 SNEGSKA (reference sequence). V shed 2 bases and J 4 bases; nucleotides not matched to a gene: 11.

CDR3 region: CASTQSSGTDGYTF. Here the CDR3 DNA reads TGTGCCAGCACTCAATCCTCCGGGACGGATGGCTACACCTTC. This chain joins TRBV10-3 and TRBJ1-2, with D perhaps TRBD1 (5 bases). Germline CDR1 ENHRY, CDR2 SYGVKD. CDR3 size: 14 residues. Trimming took 10 bases from V and 6 from J, leaving 21 bases between them.

In its sample, this clonotype was seen many times. J is TRBJ1-5 and V is TRBV12-3 or TRBV12-4, with D possibly TRBD1 on 6 matching bases. Between the trimmed V and J ends, which lost 6 bases and 10 bases, there was a span of 10 bases. The CDR3 totals 11 residues. The CDR3 DNA reads as TGTGCCAGCAGCGGAGGGGGACCCCAGCATTTT. The encoded protein is CASSGGGPQHF.